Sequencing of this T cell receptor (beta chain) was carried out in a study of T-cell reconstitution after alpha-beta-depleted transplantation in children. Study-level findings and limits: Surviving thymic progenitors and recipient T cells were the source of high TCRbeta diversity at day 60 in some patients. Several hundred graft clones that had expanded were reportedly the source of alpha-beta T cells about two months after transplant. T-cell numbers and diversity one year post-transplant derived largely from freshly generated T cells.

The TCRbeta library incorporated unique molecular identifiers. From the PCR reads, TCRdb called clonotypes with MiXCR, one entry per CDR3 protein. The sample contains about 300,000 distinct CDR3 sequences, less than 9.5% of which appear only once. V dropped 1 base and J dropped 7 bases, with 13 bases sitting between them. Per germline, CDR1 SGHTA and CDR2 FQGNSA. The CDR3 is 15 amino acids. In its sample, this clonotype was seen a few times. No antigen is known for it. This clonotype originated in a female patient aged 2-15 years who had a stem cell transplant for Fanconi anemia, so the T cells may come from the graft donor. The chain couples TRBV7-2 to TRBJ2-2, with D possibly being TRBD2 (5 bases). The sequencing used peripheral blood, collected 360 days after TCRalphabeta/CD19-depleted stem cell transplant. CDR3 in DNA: TGTGCCAGCAGCTTAGGGAGGCACCGGATCGGGGAGCTGTTTTTT. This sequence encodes CASSLGRHRIGELFF. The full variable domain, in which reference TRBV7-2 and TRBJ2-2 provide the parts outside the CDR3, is GAGVSQSPSNKVTEKGKDVELRCDPISGHTALYWYRQSLGQGLEFLIYFQGNSAPDKSGLPSDRFSAERTGGSVSTLTIQRTQQEDSAVYLCASSLGRHRIGELFFGEGSRLTVL.